This paragraph reports one TCR beta chain. The antigen is undetermined. These data belong to a study of cytomegalovirus exposure and HLA in healthy donors. Study-level background: Among about 179 million T cells, an earlier analysis found approximately 110 million unique TCR beta sequences.

Study outcomes and limitations: It has been reported that TCR beta sequences accurately predicted the HLA-A and HLA-B alleles of most subjects. There were reportedly fewer N-insertions in an Asian-associated ancestry cluster than the roughly 680-donor mean, in a later analysis. Most TCR sequences were uncommon, yet certain public TCRs appeared in many donors.

The CDR3 covers 18 residues. Primers for the PCR totalled 60 Vbeta and 13 Jbeta. TCRdb's copy holds only in-frame clones and misses some; the assay was immunoSEQ multiplex PCR. The sample consists of roughly 100,000 clones, 60% to 85% of them appearing once. Sequencing was performed on PBMCs. The receptor comes from a woman aged 40 to 50 in good health and CMV-seropositive. The V call is TRBV21-1, the J call TRBJ2-6; the table's D gene call, TRBD1, was not cross checked with the DNA. TRBV21-1 is a known pseudogene. CDR3 nucleotides: TGTGCCAGCAGCTCAGGCGGACAGCCGATCTCTGGGGCCAACGTCCTGACTTTC. Its protein is CASSSGGQPISGANVLTF.